These T cell receptor beta chains were read from a single sample in a study of blood T cells in healthy people across ages. TCRdb independently ran MiXCR on the 5' RACE reads; one entry per CDR3 protein. The top ten clones hold approximately 21% of a sample with hundreds of thousands of distinct CDR3 sequences, 58% of them seen once. Sequenced material: blood. These receptors were obtained from a man aged 25-40 years in good health. Each CDR3 is given with its conserved first and last residue. A D gene is named only where the DNA matches it firmly. The size of a clone is reported for some rows only, either as once, few or many, or as a class for expanded clones.

CDR3 | DNA | J | D | V | size
CASSGGTSGWVNAQFF | TGTGCCAGCAGCGGGGGGACTAGCGGGTGGGTTAATGCGCAGTTCTTC | TRBJ2-1 | TRBD2 | TRBV9 | once
CASSPVDRNDNEQFF | TGTGCCAGCTCACCAGTGGATCGAAATGACAATGAGCAGTTCTTC | TRBJ2-1 | - | TRBV18 | -
CASSLNSGGAATGELFF | TGTGCCAGCAGCTTAAATAGCGGGGGGGCGGCCACCGGGGAGCTGTTTTTT | TRBJ2-2 | TRBD2 | TRBV7-2 | -
CASSLLGGLGEQYF | TGTGCCAGCAGCTTACTTGGGGGCCTCGGCGAGCAGTACTTC | TRBJ2-7 | - | TRBV7-9 | -
CASSLQGTSETQYF | TGTGCCAGCAGCTTACAAGGGACAAGTGAGACCCAGTACTTC | TRBJ2-5 | - | TRBV7-2 | few
CATSRGKNQPQHF | TGTGCCACCAGCAGAGGGAAGAATCAGCCCCAGCATTTT | TRBJ1-5 | - | TRBV15 | -
CASSVVRQGSYEQYF | TGTGCCAGCAGTGTTGTTCGACAGGGCAGCTACGAGCAGTACTTC | TRBJ2-7 | TRBD1 | TRBV2 | -
CASSFGTDEAFF | TGTGCCAGCAGTTTTGGGACAGATGAAGCTTTCTTT | TRBJ1-1 | TRBD1 | TRBV6-6 | few
CAISVSSYEQYF | TGTGCCATCAGTGTGAGCTCCTACGAGCAGTACTTC | TRBJ2-7 | - | TRBV10-3 | -
CSARASGYNEQFF | TGTAGTGCTAGAGCCTCTGGTTACAATGAGCAGTTCTTC | TRBJ2-1 | - | TRBV20-1 | once
CSASAQGASGYTF | TGCAGTGCCAGTGCCCAGGGCGCATCGGGCTACACCTTC | TRBJ1-2 | - | TRBV20-1 | -
CASRLNAEAFF | TGTGCCAGCAGACTTAATGCTGAAGCTTTCTTT | TRBJ1-1 | - | TRBV28 | -
CASSVDLPGELFF | TGTGCTAGCAGTGTAGACCTCCCCGGGGAGCTGTTTTTT | TRBJ2-2 | - | TRBV7-7 | -
CAINGVTGHWNTEAFF | TGTGCCATCAATGGGGTAACAGGGCATTGGAACACTGAAGCTTTCTTT | TRBJ1-1 | - | TRBV10-3 | -
CASSLLMRDDEQFF | TGTGCCAGCAGCTTATTGATGAGGGACGATGAGCAGTTCTTC | TRBJ2-1 | - | TRBV7-8 | -
CSPNTYGEQFF | TGCAGTCCGAACACGTATGGTGAGCAGTTCTTC | TRBJ2-1 | - | TRBV20-1 | -
CATSLDGYNEQYF | TGTGCCACCAGCCTGGACGGTTACAATGAGCAGTACTTC | TRBJ2-5 | - | TRBV15 | -
CASSLRDGPYNEQFF | TGTGCCAGCAGTTTAAGGGATGGACCTTACAATGAGCAGTTCTTC | TRBJ2-1 | - | TRBV27 | few